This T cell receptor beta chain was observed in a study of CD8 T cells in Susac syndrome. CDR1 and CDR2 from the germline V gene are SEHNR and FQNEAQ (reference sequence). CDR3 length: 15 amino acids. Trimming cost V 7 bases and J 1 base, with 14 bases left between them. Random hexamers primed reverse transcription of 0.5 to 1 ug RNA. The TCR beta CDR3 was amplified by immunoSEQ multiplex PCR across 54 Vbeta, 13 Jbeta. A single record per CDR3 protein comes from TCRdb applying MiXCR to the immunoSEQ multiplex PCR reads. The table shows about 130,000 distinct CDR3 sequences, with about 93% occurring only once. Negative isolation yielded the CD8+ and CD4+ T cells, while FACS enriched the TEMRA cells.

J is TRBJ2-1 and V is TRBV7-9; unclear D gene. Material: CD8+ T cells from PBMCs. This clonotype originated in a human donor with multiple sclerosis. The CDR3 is CASIPEVTSYNEQFF. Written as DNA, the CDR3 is TGTGCCAGCATCCCTGAGGTCACATCCTACAATGAGCAGTTCTTC.